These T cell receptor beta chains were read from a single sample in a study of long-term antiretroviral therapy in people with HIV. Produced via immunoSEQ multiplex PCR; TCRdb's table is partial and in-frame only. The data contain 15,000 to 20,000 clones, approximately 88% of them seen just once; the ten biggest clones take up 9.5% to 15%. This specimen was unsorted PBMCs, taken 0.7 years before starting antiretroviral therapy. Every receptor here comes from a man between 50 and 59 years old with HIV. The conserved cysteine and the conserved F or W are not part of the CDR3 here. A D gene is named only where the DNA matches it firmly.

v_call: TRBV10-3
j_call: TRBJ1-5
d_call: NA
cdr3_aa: AISESSRDAYYSNQPQH

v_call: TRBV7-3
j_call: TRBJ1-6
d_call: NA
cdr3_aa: ASSLRGSNSPLH

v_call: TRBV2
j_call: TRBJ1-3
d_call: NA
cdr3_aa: ASRQDYSGNTIY

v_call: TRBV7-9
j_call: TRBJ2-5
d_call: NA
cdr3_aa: ASQKGRGLGQETQY

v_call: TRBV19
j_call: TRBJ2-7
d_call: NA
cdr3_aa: ASSISGGTGEQY

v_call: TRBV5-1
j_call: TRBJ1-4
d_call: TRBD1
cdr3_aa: ASSLAGGALNEKLF

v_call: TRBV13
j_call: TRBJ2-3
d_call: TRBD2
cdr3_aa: ASSLGGGVFTDTQY

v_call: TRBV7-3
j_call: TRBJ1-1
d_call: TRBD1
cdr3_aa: ASSSAGGTEAF

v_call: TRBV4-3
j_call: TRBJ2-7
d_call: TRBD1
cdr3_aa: ASSRLPGQGGYEQY

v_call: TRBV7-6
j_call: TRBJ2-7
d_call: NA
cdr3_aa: ASSPGPNYEQY

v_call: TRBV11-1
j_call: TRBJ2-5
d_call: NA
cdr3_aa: ASRLSGGETQY

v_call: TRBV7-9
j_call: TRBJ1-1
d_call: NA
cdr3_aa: ASSRDWENTEAF

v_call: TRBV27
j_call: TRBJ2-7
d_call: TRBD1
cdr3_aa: ASSSRDRVPNEQY

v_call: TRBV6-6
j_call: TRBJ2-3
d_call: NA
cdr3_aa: ASSTRATTDTQY

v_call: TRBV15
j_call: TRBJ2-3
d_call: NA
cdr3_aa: ATSRDRRDLTDTQY

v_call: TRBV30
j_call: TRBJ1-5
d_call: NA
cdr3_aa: AWSQLTGSNQPQH

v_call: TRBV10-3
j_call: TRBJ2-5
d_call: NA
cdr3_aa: AISESFGSLGETQY

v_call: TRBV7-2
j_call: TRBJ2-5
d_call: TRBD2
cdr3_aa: ASSLAAGVPPETQY

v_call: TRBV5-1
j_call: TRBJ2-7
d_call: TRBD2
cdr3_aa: ASSLDPPGLASNEQY

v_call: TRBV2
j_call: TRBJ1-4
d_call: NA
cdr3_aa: ASSEYAARNEKLF

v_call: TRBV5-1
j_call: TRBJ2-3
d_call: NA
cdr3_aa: ASSSGDTQY

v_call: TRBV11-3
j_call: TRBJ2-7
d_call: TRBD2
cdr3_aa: ASSLEGTSYEQY

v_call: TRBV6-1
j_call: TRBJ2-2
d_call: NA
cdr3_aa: ASSVQTGLNTGELF

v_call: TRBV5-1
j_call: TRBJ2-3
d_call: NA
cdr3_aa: ASSAPSGRTTTDTQY